These 19 T cell receptor beta chains were sequenced from one sample in a study of cytomegalovirus exposure and HLA in healthy donors. Sequencing was performed with immunoSEQ multiplex PCR; in TCRdb, only in-frame clones are kept and a portion is missing. Of roughly 67,000 clones listed, approximately 91% are singletons. Sequenced input: PBMCs. The receptor source for this set is a man younger than 35 in good health and CMV-seronegative.

This rearrangement joins TRBV9 to TRBJ2-7; D perhaps matches TRBD1 (6 bases). CDR3 length equals 13 residues. In germline, CDR1 is SGDLS, CDR2 YYNGEE. The germline V and J ends were trimmed by 3 bases and 3 bases, with 10 bases remaining between them. The CDR3 reads CASSGQGYYEQYF. The CDR3 DNA follows: TGTGCCAGCAGCGGTCAGGGGTACTACGAGCAGTACTTC.

The J gene is TRBJ2-5, the V gene TRBV5-1; 9 bases agree with TRBD2. Germline values: CDR1 SGHRS, CDR2 YFSETQ. The junction had 5 bases not matched to a gene; V was cut back by 0 bases and J by 2 bases. CDR3 size: 16 residues. The CDR3 nucleotides read TGCGCCAGCAGCTTGGCCGGCGGGAGGGGGCAAGAGACCCAGTACTTC. Protein sequence: CASSLAGGRGQETQYF. Variable domain in full (rest from reference TRBV5-1 and TRBJ2-5): KAGVTQTPRYLIKTRGQQVTLSCSPISGHRSVSWYQQTPGQGLQFLFEYFSETQRNKGNFPGRFSGRQFSNSRSEMNVSTLELGDSALYLCASSLAGGRGQETQYFGPGTRLLVL.

The chain joins TRBV7-9 to TRBJ1-2; weak D call: TRBD1 (5 bases). V lost 8 bases, J lost 0 bases, and 7 bases lay in between. Germline values: CDR1 SEHNR, CDR2 FQNEAQ (reference sequence). This CDR3 comprises 12 residues. The CDR3 nucleotides read TGTGCCAGCGGACAATCTAACTATGGCTACACCTTC. The encoded protein is CASGQSNYGYTF.

This chain joins TRBV7-2 and TRBJ2-3; 7 nucleotides agree with TRBD2. The CDR3 contains 19 residues. In germline, CDR1 is SGHTA, CDR2 FQGNSA. V trimming: 2 bases; J trimming: 5 bases; junction bases outside the gene matches: 19. The CDR3 nucleotides are TGTGCCAGCAGCTTAACCCCGGTTAGGGGCGGGAGTAGTGGAGATACGCAGTATTTT. Encoded protein: CASSLTPVRGGSSGDTQYF. The full variable domain, its missing parts supplied by reference TRBV7-2 and TRBJ2-3, is GAGVSQSPSNKVTEKGKDVELRCDPISGHTALYWYRQSLGQGLEFLIYFQGNSAPDKSGLPSDRFSAERTGGSVSTLTIQRTQQEDSAVYLCASSLTPVRGGSSGDTQYFGPGTRLTVL.

The chain is built from TRBV9 and TRBJ1-5, with D maybe TRBD1 (5 bases). V was cut by 0 bases and J by 8 bases, with 15 bases left in between. The CDR3 is 15 residues long. Looked up from germline, CDR1 is SGDLS and CDR2 is YYNGEE. The CDR3 loop is CASSVEGVGVEPQHF. DNA of the CDR3: TGTGCCAGCAGCGTAGAAGGGGTAGGGGTCGAGCCCCAGCATTTT.

This sequence joins TRBV6-5 and TRBJ2-5; 9 bases are shared with TRBD1. The CDR3 is 15 amino acids. Germline V gene sequence: CDR1 MNHEY, CDR2 SVGAGI. V lost 0 bases to trimming and J lost 5 bases; unmatched junction nucleotides: 4. CDR3 nucleotide sequence: TGTGCCAGCAGTTACTCAGGGACAGGGTCGGAGACCCAGTACTTC. It specifies CASSYSGTGSETQYF.

The rearrangement uses TRBV7-2 and TRBJ1-2, with D uncertain. V lost 5 bases and J lost 3, with 13 bases in between. The CDR3 runs to 14 residues. Germline CDR1 and CDR2: SGHTA and FQGNSA. The CDR3 protein is CASSPPRGDYGYTF. In DNA, the CDR3 is TGTGCCAGCAGCCCCCCTCGGGGAGACTATGGCTACACCTTC.

The chain uses TRBV28 and TRBJ1-3, with D hard to call. CDR1 and CDR2 (germline): MDHEN, SYDVKM. Trimming cost V 6 bases and J 0 bases, with 6 bases left between them. The CDR3 is 13 amino acids. The CDR3 nucleotides read TGTGCCAGCAGACTACCCTCTGGAAACACCATATATTTT. Its protein product is CASRLPSGNTIYF.

The chain recombines TRBV7-9 with TRBJ2-7; tentatively, D is TRBD2 (6 bases). The CDR3 extends over 11 amino acids. The V gene lost 4 bases and the J gene lost 10 bases, with 11 bases spanning the gap. Germline-derived CDR1 and CDR2 are SEHNR and FQNEAQ (reference sequence). The CDR3 spells CASSSRDLQYF. The CDR3 DNA follows: TGTGCCAGCAGCTCACGGGACTTACAGTACTTC.

The chain couples TRBV7-2 to TRBJ2-1, with TRBD2 matching 8 bases. V lost 5 bases, J lost 0 bases, and 9 bases stayed unmatched. CDR1 is SGHTA and CDR2 is FQGNSA in the germline V gene. The CDR3 is 17 amino acids. The CDR3 reads CASSVQPGGSSYNEQFF. Here the CDR3 DNA reads TGTGCCAGCAGCGTGCAGCCGGGAGGGAGCTCCTACAATGAGCAGTTCTTC.

This rearrangement joins TRBV5-6 to TRBJ2-7; 7 nucleotides match TRBD1. The CDR3 extends over 16 amino acids. Germline values: CDR1 SGHDT, CDR2 YYEEEE. V dropped 4 bases and J dropped 0; count of bases not matched to a gene: 10. CDR3 residues: CASSRVTGTSSYEQYF. The CDR3 coding sequence is TGTGCCAGCAGCAGAGTGACAGGGACGAGCTCCTACGAGCAGTACTTC.

The rearrangement links TRBV9 to TRBJ2-7; 10 bases match TRBD1. From germline, CDR1 is SGDLS and CDR2 YYNGEE. The V and J ends lost 0 bases and 3 bases, in that order; junction bases with no gene match: 9. The CDR3 is 17 amino acids. The CDR3 loop reads CASSVGDRGDRGYEQYF. CDR3 sequence (DNA): TGTGCCAGCAGCGTAGGTGATAGGGGGGACAGGGGCTACGAGCAGTACTTC.

This chain uses TRBV9 with TRBJ2-3, with D unclear. Germline V gives CDR1 SGDLS, CDR2 YYNGEE. CDR3 length: 15 amino acids. Trimming cost V 0 bases and J 2 bases, with 10 bases left between them. The CDR3 DNA reads TGTGCCAGCAGCGTAGGCGGATACCTCACAGATACGCAGTATTTT. Translating gives CASSVGGYLTDTQYF. Filled out from reference TRBV9 and TRBJ2-3, the complete variable domain reads DSGVTQTPKHLITATGQRVTLRCSPRSGDLSVYWYQQSLDQGLQFLIQYYNGEERAKGNILERFSAQQFPDLHSELNLSSLELGDSALYFCASSVGGYLTDTQYFGPGTRLTVL.

The chain links TRBV7-8 to TRBJ2-7; 15 bases line up with TRBD2. Looked up from germline, CDR1 is SGHVS and CDR2 is FQNEAQ. The ends lost 1 base at V and 6 bases at J; junction bases unmatched: 1. This CDR3 is 15 amino acids long. This CDR3 is CASSLGGLAGGEQYF. The CDR3, as DNA: TGTGCCAGCAGCTTAGGGGGACTAGCGGGAGGCGAGCAGTACTTC.

On this clone: Mismatch with germline at one junction end may stem from a read error. The chain links TRBV7-7 to TRBJ2-7; tentatively, D is TRBD2 (5 bases). Germline CDR1 SSHAT, CDR2 FNYEAQ (reference sequence). The CDR3 sequence is 14 residues long. CDR3 nucleotide sequence: TGTGCTAGCAGCTTAGGGCCCCCCGGGGTCGAGCAGTACTTC. Protein: CASSLGPPGVEQYF.

CDR3 protein: CASTLAGAGDTEAFF. In DNA, the CDR3 is TGTGCCAGCACTCTTGCGGGGGCTGGGGACACTGAAGCTTTCTTT. V gene TRBV28 combines with J gene TRBJ1-1; TRBD1 is a possible D gene (6 bases). Trimming took off 7 bases at V and 3 bases at J, with 18 bases between the two ends. Germline CDR1 reads MDHEN; CDR2 reads SYDVKM. The CDR3 has 15 amino acids.

The gene calls are TRBV29-1 and TRBJ1-1; possible D gene TRBD1, 6 bases. Germline CDR1 reads SQVTM; CDR2 reads ANQGSEA. The CDR3 totals 13 residues. Trimming removed 3 bases from V and 5 bases from J, with 13 bases in between. CDR3 sequence: CSVDPQGPTEAFF. DNA of the CDR3: TGCAGCGTTGATCCACAGGGACCGACTGAAGCTTTCTTT.

The J gene is TRBJ2-3, the V gene TRBV6-5, with D possibly matching TRBD2 (6 bases). The CDR3 is 13 residues long. Germline V gene data show CDR1 as MNHEY and CDR2 as SVGAGI. Between the trimmed V and J ends, which lost 6 bases and 5 bases, there was a span of 12 bases. The CDR3 is CASRRGGLDTQYF. In nucleotides, the CDR3 is TGTGCCAGCAGAAGAGGAGGGCTAGATACGCAGTATTTT.

V is TRBV5-1 and J is TRBJ2-7; 10 nucleotides align to TRBD2. CDR1 is SGHRS and CDR2 is YFSETQ in the germline V gene. The CDR3 runs to 15 residues. J lost 2 bases, V lost 4 bases, and 6 bases had no gene match. The CDR3: CASSPGLATTYEQYF. In DNA, the CDR3 is TGCGCCAGCAGCCCGGGACTAGCGACAACCTACGAGCAGTACTTC.